This entry is about one T cell receptor (beta chain). This sample was included in a study of human CD8 memory T cell subsets. This CDR3 spans 14 amino acids. The V gene's germline CDR1 is MDHEN and CDR2 SYDVKM. TPEX cells, early memory CD8+ T cells with exhausted-like traits, were CCR7+ PD-1+ TIGIT+. The PBMC originated from buffy coats obtained from healthy donors. Researchers made TCR beta libraries via UMI-labeled 5' RACE. TCRdb re-called the 5' RACE reads; one entry per CDR3 protein, DNA not given. This table lists some 6,900 distinct CDR3 sequences. This TCR was recovered from a human donor in good health. The chain carries TRBV28 and TRBJ2-1; TCRdb selects TRBD2, and the lack of DNA leaves this call unchecked. Sequenced sample: CD8+ T cells from PBMCs. This CDR3 reads CASHGTSSYNEQFF.